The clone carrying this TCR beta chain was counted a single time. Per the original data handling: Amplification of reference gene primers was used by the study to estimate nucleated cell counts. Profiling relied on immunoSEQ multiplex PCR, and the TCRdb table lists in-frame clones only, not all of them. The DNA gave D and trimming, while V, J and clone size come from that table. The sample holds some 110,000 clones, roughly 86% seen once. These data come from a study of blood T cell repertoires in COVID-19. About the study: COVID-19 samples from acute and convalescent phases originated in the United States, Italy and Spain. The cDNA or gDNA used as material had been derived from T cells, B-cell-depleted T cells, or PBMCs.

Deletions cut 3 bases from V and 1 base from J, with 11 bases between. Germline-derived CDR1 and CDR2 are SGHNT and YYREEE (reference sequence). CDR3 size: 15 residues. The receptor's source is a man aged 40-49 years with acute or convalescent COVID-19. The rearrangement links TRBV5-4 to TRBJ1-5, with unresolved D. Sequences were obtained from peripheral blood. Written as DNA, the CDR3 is TGTGCCAGCAGCTCCGGAGGAGGCAGCAATCAGCCCCAGCATTTT. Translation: CASSSGGGSNQPQHF.